This paragraph covers one T cell receptor beta chain sequence. The source of the sample is a study of blood T cell repertoires in COVID-19. Per the authors' pipeline: By means of reference gene primer amplification, nucleated cell counts were estimated. Sequencing used immunoSEQ multiplex PCR; TCRdb keeps in-frame clones, though not all of them. V and J calls and clone size are copied from that table; D and trimming were computed from the DNA. The sample lists 250,000 to 300,000 clones, approximately 81% occurring once. The V and J ends lost 5 bases and 7 bases, in that order; junction bases with no gene match: 6. Germline CDR1 and CDR2: SNHLY and FYNNEI. This CDR3 contains 15 residues.

The clonotype originates from a man between 60 and 75 years old with acute or convalescent COVID-19. V and J are TRBV2 and TRBJ2-3, with 13 bases aligning to TRBD2. Sequenced material: peripheral blood. CDR3 nucleotide sequence: TGTGCCAGCAGTCCCACTAGCGGGGGGGGATATACGCAGTATTTT. This codes for CASSPTSGGGYTQYF.